This TCR beta chain stems from a study of control samples from healthy donors and cancer patients. V lost 10 bases, J lost 0 bases, and 19 bases lay in between. Germline CDR1 reads ENHRY; CDR2 reads SYGVKD. This CDR3 comprises 15 residues. Assay: immunoSEQ multiplex PCR; the TCRdb copy retains only in-frame clones and omits some. The repertoire holds about 410,000 clones, with 90% as singletons. This chain uses TRBV10-3 with TRBJ2-7; D is perhaps TRBD2 (5 bases). Sequencing was performed on PBMCs. The sequence came from a man aged 40-49 years with head and neck cancer. The CDR3 nucleotides read TGTGCCACCCGGGATCCCACTGAGAGCTCCTACGAGCAGTACTTC. As protein: CATRDPTESSYEQYF.